This T cell receptor (beta chain) emerged from a study of CXCR3-negative and CXCR3-positive naive CD8 T cells. CD45RO-CCR7+CD27+CD95- cells counted as naive CD8+ T cells. With regard to this clonotype: Its specificity is not known.

The germline V gene encodes CDR1 MNHNY and CDR2 SVGAGI (reference sequence). The CDR3 covers 12 residues. General study points: Most assays were run on fresh PBMCs (CXCR3 expression partially decreased after cryopreservation).

The TRB libraries of cDNA were built by UMI-labeled 5' RACE. TCRdb re-called the 5' RACE reads and gives one entry per CDR3 protein, without DNA. This sample contains about 40,000 distinct CDR3 sequences. This clonotype was obtained from a human donor in good health. Some clones in this sample may be carry-over from other donors' samples. This chain links TRBV6-6 with TRBJ2-7. Source material: naive CXCR3- CD8+ T cells from blood. As for subset: CD45RO-CCR7+CD27+CD95- naive CD8+ T cells lacking CXCR3 (TNR3-). The CDR3 sequence is CASGVYSYEQYF.